The text below deals with one T cell receptor beta chain. Its cognate antigen has yet to be identified. Base qualities are not recorded, but no much larger clone differs from it by a single base. This entry is derived from a study of blood T cell repertoires in COVID-19 (dated by TCRdb to 2018 to 2021). Concerning the study at large: Samples from collaborators originated in the United States, Italy and Spain and spanned both the acute and convalescent phases of COVID-19. Samples were obtained from the ongoing ImmuneRACE study (first 160 participants) and from over a thousand subjects provided by 6 global collaborators. A de-identified subject ID, COVID-19 status, age in years and sex were almost always included in the sample metadata. Where available, HLA class I and class II types were obtained from metadata supplied by the sample provider rather than from assay-based typing. The prospective study material was composed of cDNA or gDNA derived from T cells, B-cell-depleted T cells, or PBMCs. The dataset comprised deeply sampled blood TCRbeta repertoires from subjects exposed to, actively infected with, or recovered from COVID-19. The repertoires were released in a freely available public database intended as a resource for research on the immune response to SARS-CoV-2. Results and caveats for the whole study, not just this receptor: The amount of clinical and demographic metadata varied by source and participant and was provided uncurated.

TCRbeta CDR3 regions were amplified from genomic DNA using the immunoSEQ Assay, a bias-controlled multiplex PCR. The original pipeline was this. Within the assay, amplification of reference gene primers was used to estimate how many nucleated cells each sample contained. Sequence reads were collapsed and filtered to measure the absolute abundance of every unique TCRbeta CDR3 rearrangement. For each sample, productive Simpson clonality was calculated as the square root of Simpson's diversity index over productive rearrangements. TCRdb provides this immuneACCESS table in a form limited to in-frame rearrangements. Some clones are lacking; in checked studies, under half of them reflect an unresolved V gene, and why the rest are absent is not known. V and J calls and clone size come straight from that table; D and trimming were deduced from the DNA. Here the sample has approximately 130,000 clones; roughly 89% occur a single time. The ten top clones hold about 2% of the sample.

Whole blood was collected in K2EDTA tubes by collaborating institutions according to the institutions' own protocols. For TCRbeta analysis, collaborators shipped samples as frozen whole blood, isolated PBMCs, or DNA extracted from either of those sample types. Sequencing was done on a sample of peripheral blood. The receptor was isolated from a woman aged 45-65 years with acute or convalescent COVID-19.

This receptor carries the CDR3 CASSLRWGVHGYTF. The DNA sequence reads TGTGCCAGCAGTTTAAGGTGGGGGGTCCATGGCTACACCTTC. The chain links TRBV27 with TRBJ1-2; 5 matching bases give a weak D call of TRBD1. Taken from the germline V gene (reference sequence), the CDR1 and CDR2 loops are MNHEY and SMNVEV. The CDR3 measures 14 amino acids from cysteine to phenylalanine. Only the CDR3 part of the read is kept: 42 bases, read in frame from the first base. V lost 2 bases and J lost 6 bases; the stretch between them is 13 bases long.